A single sample gave rise to the 23 T cell receptor beta chains below, sequenced in a study of T cell responses to AZD1222 COVID-19 vaccine. Method: immunoSEQ multiplex PCR; TCRdb's copy keeps in-frame clones and lacks some. Of 150,000 to 200,000 clones in the sample, almost 95% were seen once. The sequencing used peripheral blood, collected on day 0 of AZD1222 vaccination. These receptors all come from an adult in good health.

The chain has TRBV6-5 and TRBJ1-1, with TRBD1 matching 9 bases. Germline V gene data show CDR1 as MNHEY and CDR2 as SVGAGI. The CDR3 is 13 residues long. The V gene end was trimmed by 10 bases and the J gene end by 0 bases; junction bases not matched to a gene: 3. CDR3 DNA sequence: TGTGCCATCGGACAGGGGATGAACACTGAAGCTTTCTTT. Its translation: CAIGQGMNTEAFF.

The chain combines TRBV5-1 with TRBJ2-3; 16 positions match TRBD2. The CDR3 length is 20 residues. From germline, CDR1 is SGHRS and CDR2 YFSETQ. Trimming removed 2 bases from V and 2 bases from J; junction bases left unmatched: 11. The CDR3 region has the DNA TGCGCCAGCAGCTTCTTCGCCACCGGGACTAGCGGGAGGGCCACAGATACGCAGTATTTT. Translating gives CASSFFATGTSGRATDTQYF.

Remarks on this clone: This specimen includes other DNA sequences encoding the same CDR3. The chain links TRBV11-2 to TRBJ2-7; 10 bases match TRBD2. V lost 1 base and J lost 5; bases outside the gene matches: 2. The length of the CDR3 is 14 residues. The germline CDR1 and CDR2 sequences are SGHAT and FQNNGV. The CDR3 DNA is TGTGCCAGCAGCTTAGGGCTAGCGGGGGACGAGCAGTACTTC. Residues: CASSLGLAGDEQYF.

The count of this clone is one. A junction end diverges from the germline sequence, so it may reflect a read error. This rearrangement joins TRBV11-3 to TRBJ2-7; D possibly corresponds to TRBD1 (6 bases). The germline CDR1 and CDR2 sequences are SGHNT and YENEEA. This CDR3 region has 13 residues. DNA of the CDR3: TGTGCCAGCAGCTTAGGGGGCCTCGACAGGCAAAGCTTC. It translates to CASSLGGLDRQSF. Complete variable domain (other parts from reference TRBV11-3 and TRBJ2-7): EAGVVQSPRYKIIEKKQPVAFWCNPISGHNTLYWYLQNLGQGPELLIRYENEEAVDDSQLPKDRFSAERLKGVDSTLKIQPAELGDSAVYLCASSLGGLDRQSFGPGTRLTVT.

This clone came up a few times. The chain carries TRBV6-5 and TRBJ1-2; 9 bases are shared with TRBD1. V shed 0 bases, J shed 5 bases, and the junction held 7 bases outside the gene matches. The CDR3 covers 16 residues. Germline lookup yields CDR1 MNHEY and CDR2 SVGAGI. The CDR3 DNA reads TGTGCCAGCAGTTACTCAACGGACAGGGGAGGGTATGGCTACACCTTC. It yields the protein CASSYSTDRGGYGYTF.

The chain links TRBV7-8 to TRBJ2-5; the match to TRBD2 covers 14 bases. CDR1 is SGHVS, CDR2 FQNEAQ, per germline. Trimming at V came to 5 bases and at J to 5 bases, leaving 7 bases not matched to a gene. This CDR3 is 16 amino acids long. Here the CDR3 DNA reads TGTGCCAGCAGCCCAGGACTAGCGGGAGGATGGGAGACCCAGTACTTC. This sequence encodes CASSPGLAGGWETQYF.

J is TRBJ1-6 and V is TRBV7-3, with 12 positions matching TRBD1. Germline V gene lookup returns CDR1 SGHTA and CDR2 FQGTGA. The CDR3 extends over 17 amino acids. V was pared by 1 base and J by 10 bases, with 8 bases of the junction left unmatched. This CDR3 reads CASSLRDRGPKESPLHF. For the CDR3, the DNA is TGTGCCAGCAGCTTAAGGGACAGGGGGCCAAAGGAGTCACCCCTCCACTTT.

Here the CDR3 DNA reads TGCGCCAGCAGTGGGGCAGTCGATCAGCCCCAGCATTTT. Protein product: CASSGAVDQPQHF. The V gene is TRBV10-2, the J gene TRBJ1-5; D gene uncertain. CDR1 is WSHSY and CDR2 is SAAADI in the germline V gene. This CDR3 has 13 residues. V shed 4 bases and J shed 5 bases, with 9 bases lying between them.

CDR3 DNA sequence: TGTGCCAGCTCACCACAGGGTGCGTACGATGAAAAACTGTTTTTT. Translation: CASSPQGAYDEKLFF. The J gene is TRBJ1-4, the V gene TRBV18; D call uncertain. With 1 base removed from V and 6 bases from J, the gap between germline ends came to 12 bases. Germline CDR1 is KGHSH and CDR2 is LQKENI. This CDR3 has 15 amino acids.

This chain connects TRBV7-2 to TRBJ1-1, with D hard to call. Germline V gene lookup returns CDR1 SGHTA and CDR2 FQGNSA. The length of the CDR3 is 14 residues. Trimming removed 1 base from V and 2 bases from J, with 8 bases in between. CDR3 DNA: TGTGCCAGCAGCTTAGAAAGGAGAAACACTGAAGCTTTCTTT. Its translation is CASSLERRNTEAFF.

The chain is built from TRBV7-2 and TRBJ1-1; 10 positions agree with TRBD1. The CDR3 consists of 18 residues. J gave up 0 bases and V 3 bases, and 10 bases lay outside the gene matches. Germline V CDR1 and CDR2: SGHTA, FQGNSA. CDR3 protein: CASSFPATGGTMNTEAFF. The CDR3 coding sequence is TGTGCCAGCAGCTTTCCCGCGACAGGGGGCACAATGAACACTGAAGCTTTCTTT. Full variable domain (rest looked up from reference TRBV7-2 and TRBJ1-1): GAGVSQSPSNKVTEKGKDVELRCDPISGHTALYWYRQSLGQGLEFLIYFQGNSAPDKSGLPSDRFSAERTGGSVSTLTIQRTQQEDSAVYLCASSFPATGGTMNTEAFFGQGTRLTVV.

V usage is TRBV28 and J usage is TRBJ2-1, with 7 bases fitting TRBD2. Trimming removed 2 bases from V and 7 bases from J; junction bases left unmatched: 14. CDR1 is MDHEN and CDR2 is SYDVKM in the germline V gene. CDR3 size: 17 residues. The CDR3 loop reads CASSLPSGTLIKNEQFF. The CDR3 DNA sequence: TGTGCCAGCAGTTTACCTAGCGGCACACTGATAAAGAATGAGCAGTTCTTC.

The chain carries TRBV18 and TRBJ1-3; D gene ambiguous. The CDR3 has 11 amino acids. The V gene's germline CDR1 is KGHSH and CDR2 LQKENI. Trimming pared 5 bases from V and 8 bases from J, leaving 7 bases between. In DNA form, the CDR3 reads TGTGCCAGCTCAGGGCTGGACACCATATATTTT. Its translation: CASSGLDTIYF.

This sequence joins TRBV7-2 and TRBJ1-1; D gene ambiguous. This CDR3 is built from 13 residues. The V gene's germline CDR1 is SGHTA and CDR2 FQGNSA. V was cut by 3 bases and J by 2 bases, with 7 bases left in between. DNA for the CDR3: TGTGCCAGCAGCTTCAGGTCCAACACTGAAGCTTTCTTT. Translated: CASSFRSNTEAFF.

The chain couples TRBV10-3 to TRBJ1-5; D not resolved. In germline, CDR1 is ENHRY, CDR2 SYGVKD. V was pared by 0 bases and J by 3 bases, with 9 bases between. The CDR3 is made up of 15 amino acids. The CDR3 region has the DNA TGTGCCATCAGTGAGTCGGATAGGAACAATCAGCCCCAGCATTTT. Amino acids: CAISESDRNNQPQHF.

The chain has TRBV7-9 and TRBJ2-1; tentative D call: TRBD2 (6 bases). In germline, CDR1 is SEHNR, CDR2 FQNEAQ (reference sequence). The CDR3 consists of 16 residues. Trimming cost V 5 bases and J 0 bases, with 14 bases left between them. The CDR3 nucleotides are TGTGCCAGCAGCCTGCGGGATGTTAGCTCCTACAATGAGCAGTTCTTC. As protein: CASSLRDVSSYNEQFF.

This chain connects TRBV5-1 to TRBJ1-4; possibly TRBD1 for D (6 bases). This CDR3 region has 14 residues. V shed 4 bases and J shed 5 bases, with 12 bases lying between them. Germline CDR1 reads SGHRS; CDR2 reads YFSETQ. The CDR3 DNA reads TGCGCCAGCAGCCCCGATACAGGGAATGAAAAACTGTTTTTT. As protein: CASSPDTGNEKLFF.

The chain uses TRBV5-1 and TRBJ1-1; the match to TRBD1 covers 8 bases. The CDR3 runs to 18 residues. V lost 0 bases to trimming and J lost 0 bases; unmatched junction nucleotides: 10. Germline V gene data show CDR1 as SGHRS and CDR2 as YFSETQ. CDR3 bases: TGCGCCAGCAGCTTGGCCGGGCAGGGGGCAGGAGTGAACACTGAAGCTTTCTTT. This translates into CASSLAGQGAGVNTEAFF.

This clone was counted once. At one end, the junction sequence differs from germline, possibly due to a read error. The chain employs TRBV19 and TRBJ2-1; D remains unclear. Germline CDR1 and CDR2: LNHDA and SQIVND (reference sequence). The CDR3 spans 10 residues. CDR3 sequence (DNA): TGTGCCAGTAGTCTAGATGAGCAGTTCTTC. Translated: CASSLDEQFF.

This clone was detected a few times. This rearrangement joins TRBV7-8 to TRBJ1-3, with a possible D match to TRBD1 (5 bases). CDR1 SGHVS and CDR2 FQNEAQ come from the germline V gene. The CDR3 is 14 amino acids. V dropped 5 bases and J dropped 2 bases, with 10 bases sitting between them. The CDR3 DNA is TGTGCCAGCAGCCCCCAGGGCGCTGGAAACACCATATATTTT. Its protein product is CASSPQGAGNTIYF.

This clone was detected only once. The chain is built from TRBV19 and TRBJ1-2, with 7 bases lining up with TRBD1. Unmatched junction bases numbered 14, after V lost 8 bases and J lost 5 bases. The CDR3 has 15 residues. In germline, CDR1 is LNHDA, CDR2 SQIVND (reference sequence). CDR3 protein: CASRDGGVRGYGYTF. As DNA, the CDR3 is TGTGCCAGTCGAGACGGCGGCGTCAGGGGGTATGGCTACACCTTC.

V and J are TRBV7-3 and TRBJ2-5; 7 nucleotides line up with TRBD2. The CDR3 runs 15 residues. V was clipped by 2 bases and J by 0 bases; unmatched bases: 3. The germline V gene encodes CDR1 SGHTA and CDR2 FQGTGA. For the CDR3, the DNA is TGTGCCAGCAGCTTATGGGGAGGGAACCAAGAGACCCAGTACTTC. Residues: CASSLWGGNQETQYF.

The chain combines TRBV27 with TRBJ2-7; weak D call: TRBD1 (7 bases). V lost 3 bases to trimming and J lost 4 bases, with 13 bases between them. CDR1 is MNHEY, CDR2 SMNVEV, per germline (reference sequence). The CDR3 runs to 14 residues. The CDR3 spells CASSLGQGGYEQYF. In nucleotides, the CDR3 is TGTGCCAGCAGTTTGGGTCAGGGGGGATACGAGCAGTACTTC.